A selection of T cell receptor beta chains follows, all from one sample in a study of blood T cell repertoires in COVID-19. Clones were sequenced by immunoSEQ multiplex PCR, and TCRdb holds only the in-frame ones, with some missing. Of fewer than 85,000 clones listed, 90% are singletons. The sequencing input was peripheral blood. These TCRs come from a woman aged 50 to 60 in a cohort sampled during active COVID-19. CDR3s include the opening cysteine and the closing phenylalanine or tryptophan. The D gene is left open where the match is weak. Clone size appears in some rows only: once, few, many, or a class for an expanded clone.

TRBJ1-2 TRBV19 - 13 TRBD1 TGTGCCAGTAACCCTGGGGCAGGGGGCGGCTACACCTTC CASNPGAGGGYTF
TRBJ1-2 TRBV27 - 14 TRBD1 TGTGCCAGCAGTTTATCACAGGGGAACTATGGCTACACCTTC CASSLSQGNYGYTF
TRBJ2-7 TRBV3-1/TRBV3-2 - 12 - TGTGCCAGCAGCCCCTTCGGCTACGAGCAGTACTTC CASSPFGYEQYF
TRBJ2-5 TRBV5-4 - 14 - TGTGCCAGCAGCTTGGTTGGGGAGGCAGAGACCCAGTACTTC CASSLVGEAETQYF
TRBJ1-2 TRBV7-2 - 16 TRBD1 TGTGCCAGCATCCCGCGGACAGGGGCCGTGGGGTATGGCTACACCTTC CASIPRTGAVGYGYTF
TRBJ1-2 TRBV2 - 13 TRBD1 TGTGCCAGCAGTGCGGGACAGTCCTATGGCTACACCTTC CASSAGQSYGYTF
TRBJ2-7 TRBV28 - 12 - TGTGCCAGCAGGGCGGGAACCTACGAGCAGTACTTC CASRAGTYEQYF
TRBJ2-5 TRBV5-1 once 17 TRBD2 TGCGCCAGCAGCCCGCCGGGACTAGCGGCGGTGGGAGAGACCCAGTACTTC CASSPPGLAAVGETQYF
TRBJ1-2 TRBV7-2 - 15 TRBD1 TGTGCCAGCAGCTCCCGACAGGGGGCCGGATATGGCTACACCTTC CASSSRQGAGYGYTF
TRBJ2-2 TRBV2 - 15 - TGTGCCAGCGAAGGCCAGGACAGCCTATCCGGGGAGCTGTTTTTT CASEGQDSLSGELFF
TRBJ2-5 TRBV5-1 - 15 TRBD1 TGCGCCAGCAGCGCCGGGACAGGGGGCGGAGAGACCCAGTACTTC CASSAGTGGGETQYF
TRBJ1-5 TRBV2 few 14 - TGTGCCAGCAGTGTACAGGGCAGCAATCAGCCCCAGCATTTT CASSVQGSNQPQHF
TRBJ1-6 TRBV28 - 14 - TGTGCCAGCAGTCCACAGGGTCTTAATTCACCCCTCCACTTT CASSPQGLNSPLHF
TRBJ2-7 TRBV6-5 - 11 TRBD1 TGTGCCAGCAGGGGGACAGACGAGCAGTACTTC CASRGTDEQYF
TRBJ1-3 TRBV13 - 14 TRBD1 TGTGCCAGCAGCCGTGGACAGGCCGGAAACACCATATATTTT CASSRGQAGNTIYF
TRBJ1-2 TRBV4-1 - 18 TRBD1 TGCGCCAGCAGCCAAGATCCCCGGGACAGGGTTTTGGGCTATGGCTACACCTTC CASSQDPRDRVLGYGYTF
TRBJ2-3 TRBV5-8 - 15 - TGTGCCAGCAGCTTGGGGGGGCGATCCACAGATACGCAGTATTTT CASSLGGRSTDTQYF
TRBJ2-7 TRBV7-8 - 15 TRBD2 TGTGCCAGCACCCCTATAGGAGCGGGAGCCTACGAGCAGTACTTC CASTPIGAGAYEQYF
TRBJ1-2 TRBV5-1 - 12 TRBD1 TGCGCCAGCAGCCTCGGGGACAGATCATACACCTTC CASSLGDRSYTF
TRBJ2-5 TRBV18 - 14 TRBD1 TGTGCCAGCTCACCAAACAGGGGTCAAGAGACCCAGTACTTC CASSPNRGQETQYF
TRBJ2-1 TRBV28 - 14 TRBD2 TGTGCCAGCCTAGAGAGCGGGACGTACAATGAGCAGTTCTTC CASLESGTYNEQFF
TRBJ2-7 TRBV7-2 once 12 TRBD1 TGTGCCAGCAGCCTACCGCCGGGACAGAAGTACTTC CASSLPPGQKYF
TRBJ1-2 TRBV19 - 17 - TGTGCCAGTAGTCCCGCCGGGGGGGCCCTAGCCCTCTATGGCTACACCTTC CASSPAGGALALYGYTF
TRBJ2-1 TRBV3-1/TRBV3-2 once 18 TRBD2 TGTGCCAGCAGCCAAGATAGGGGACTAGCGGTCGTGAACAATGAGCAGTTCTTC CASSQDRGLAVVNNEQFF
TRBJ2-1 TRBV27 - 16 TRBD2 TGTGCCAGCAGTTTATCTCGGACTAGCGGGATCAGTGAGCAGTTCTTC CASSLSRTSGISEQFF
TRBJ1-1 TRBV28 once 14 - TGTGCCAGCACCCCTATCGGGGTCTATACTGAAGCTTTCTTT CASTPIGVYTEAFF
TRBJ1-6 TRBV28 - 15 TRBD1 TGTGCCAGCAGGGCACAACAGGGGAGCAATTCACCCCTCCACTTT CASRAQQGSNSPLHF
TRBJ2-7 TRBV7-3 - 13 - TGTGCCAGCAGCCTCGGGATAACGGGGGAGCAGTACTTC CASSLGITGEQYF
TRBJ2-1 TRBV5-4 - 15 TRBD2 TGTGCCAGCAGCTTGACTAGCGGGACCTACAATGAGCAGTTCTTC CASSLTSGTYNEQFF
TRBJ1-5 TRBV19 - 15 - TGTGCCAGTAGTATAGCAGGGAATGGGAATCAGCCCCAGCATTTT CASSIAGNGNQPQHF
TRBJ1-1 TRBV29-1 - 14 TRBD1 TGCAGCGTCTTAAAAGGGGGCATGAACACTGAAGCTTTCTTT CSVLKGGMNTEAFF
TRBJ1-5 TRBV27 - 15 - TGTGCCAGTCGGGGGGAGGCTTATAGCAATCAGCCCCAGCATTTT CASRGEAYSNQPQHF
TRBJ1-2 TRBV18 - 13 - TGTGCCAGCTCACCGGGTTCGGGCTATGGCTACACCTTC CASSPGSGYGYTF
TRBJ2-2 TRBV4-1 - 14 - TGCGCCAGCAGCCAACAGCAGGGTACCGGGGAGCTGTTTTTT CASSQQQGTGELFF
TRBJ1-1 TRBV28 - 14 - TGTGCCAGCGGGGGGTCCTGGGAGAGCACTGAAGCTTTCTTT CASGGSWESTEAFF
TRBJ2-7 TRBV4-1 - 14 - TGCGCCAGCAGCCCGCAGGGGAGGGCCTACGAGCAGTACTTC CASSPQGRAYEQYF
TRBJ2-7 TRBV2 - 14 TRBD1 TGTGCCAGCAGGGGGACAGGGGGCGCCTACGAGCAGTACTTC CASRGTGGAYEQYF
TRBJ2-1 TRBV5-1 - 14 - TGCGCCAGCAGCTTGACAGGGAGCTACAATGAGCAGTTCTTC CASSLTGSYNEQFF
TRBJ2-2 TRBV7-7 - 16 TRBD1 TGTGCTAGCAGTCGAGGACAGGGGAAGAACACCGGGGAGCTGTTTTTT CASSRGQGKNTGELFF
TRBJ1-2 TRBV28 - 15 - TGTGCCAGTACTTTTGACGGAGGGTGGGGCCGTGGCTACACCTTC CASTFDGGWGRGYTF